This TCR beta chain was sequenced for a study of blood T cells in healthy people across ages (dated by TCRdb to the mid-2010s). As for the study more broadly: In model experiments, template switching captured about one uniquely barcoded TCR beta cDNA molecule for every two T cells. The study measured age-related changes in TCR beta repertoire diversity using deep sequencing normalized with unique cDNA molecular identifiers. Four age groups were formed from the donors: young (average roughly 15 years), middle-aged (around 41), aged (more than 55) and long-lived (about 80). To avoid experimental bias, donors of different ages were distributed randomly across sequencing lanes. Using the same blood draw, the study looked at two additional independent replicas of 1 million unique cDNA reads for two donors, one aged 18 to 30 and the other aged 80 or older. General study outcomes and caveats: Estimates of total diversity based on one million sequenced T cells were considered lower bounds and underestimates. A strong correlation was found between observed TCR beta diversity and the percentage of naive T cells measured by flow cytometry. Because donor CMV infection status was unknown, age-related changes in expanded clonotypes were potentially confounded. As age increased, observed TCR beta diversity per million T cells dropped in a roughly linear way, and a significant reduction was already evident by age roughly 36. Bulk unsorted PBMC profiling prevented conclusive comparison of naive and antigen-experienced compartments. Compared with the aged group, the long-lived group had more naive CD4+ T cells, fewer expanded clones and increased TCR diversity, suggesting age selection.

The donors were some 36 Caucasian individuals from Russia, aged 6 to 90 years, who were systemically healthy. Roughly 9 milliliters of peripheral blood were drawn from each donor into EDTA-treated Vacutainer tubes. Ficoll-Paque density-gradient centrifugation was used to isolate PBMCs, with at least 6.5 million obtained per sample. Trizol reagent was used to extract total RNA from PBMCs, with at least 5 micrograms per sample. Naive CD45RAhigh/CD27high T cell percentages were measured by flow cytometry on a PBMC aliquot from every donor. A note on this clonotype: It has no known antigen specificity. One base away there is no much larger clone; base qualities are not given.

Relative to germline, V is 0 bases shorter and J is 1 base shorter, with 13 bases between their ends. Taken from the germline V gene, the CDR1 and CDR2 loops are SGHRS and YFSETQ. Including cysteine and phenylalanine, the CDR3 has 16 amino acids. The read is trimmed to its CDR3 DNA, 48 bases read in frame from base 1. Library preparation employed 5' RACE. This sample was sequenced with an Illumina HiSeq 2500. A second PCR of about 7 to 12 cycles was performed with a sample-barcoded 5' primer and a J-beta primer mix. A unique molecular identifier was introduced onto each TCR beta cDNA molecule by a template-switch 5' adaptor carrying 12 random nucleotides. Each sample yielded at least 3 million CDR3-containing paired-end reads. The Mint cDNA synthesis kit, primed by a TRBC-specific oligonucleotide, was used to synthesize first-strand cDNA from all RNA. All cDNA was treated with uracil-DNA glycosylase and then went through a first 18-cycle PCR with the universal primers M1SS and BC2_uni_R. As for how the authors treated the data: For normalization, 1 million high-quality reads were randomly selected from each sample, with every read carrying a distinct molecular identifier. Reads sharing molecular identifiers were discarded rather than binned into consensus sequences. MiTCR, set to a Q25 quality threshold and the strictest error-elimination algorithm, was used for CDR3 identification, clonotype clustering and error correction. A nonparametric unseen species model using Euler transformation provided a lower-bound estimate of total TCR beta diversity. In TCRdb, the public reads were trimmed at Q25 with fastp and aligned with MiXCR, with productive beta chains retained. Identical CDR3 proteins give one entry, which carries the most common genes and DNA. TCRdb, not the authors, supplied the V and J calls. This sample comprises about 1.4 million distinct CDR3 sequences, approximately 59% of them detected only once. Of the sample, 6.5% to 8.5% falls within the top ten clones.

The sample taken for sequencing was blood. The sequence was collected from a young man in good health. The chain links TRBV5-1 with TRBJ2-5; no D gene call is confident. CDR3 reads: CASSLGSRTPQETQYF. DNA sequence: TGCGCCAGCAGCTTGGGATCCCGCACTCCCCAAGAGACCCAGTACTTC.